This TCR beta chain appears in the sequencing data of a study of blood T cell repertoires in COVID-19. The method was immunoSEQ multiplex PCR; TCRdb's version includes in-frame clones alone and lacks a portion of them. The top ten hold over 9% of the sample, which has tens of thousands of clones, approximately 80% seen once. The TCR comes from a man between 65 and 85 years old with acute or convalescent COVID-19. The sequenced sample was peripheral blood.

The chain's CDR3 is CASSLGPSGGETQYF. The CDR3 DNA sequence: TGCGCCAGCAGCTTGGGCCCTAGCGGGGGGGAGACCCAGTACTTC. The J gene is TRBJ2-5, the V gene TRBV5-1, with 11 positions matching TRBD2. V was pared by 0 bases and J by 5 bases, with 3 bases of the junction left unmatched. Germline V gives CDR1 SGHRS, CDR2 YFSETQ. The CDR3 sequence is 15 residues long.